This entry is about one TCR beta chain. CDR3 size: 16 residues. Germline loops: CDR1 SGHNT, CDR2 YYREEE (reference sequence). V was clipped by 4 bases and J by 4 bases; unmatched bases: 13. In the original analysis: Using reference gene primer amplification, nucleated cell counts were estimated. Clones were read by immunoSEQ multiplex PCR, and TCRdb kept only the in-frame ones, dropping some. V and J calls and clone size are given by that table; D and trimming were obtained from the DNA. Among some 70,000 clones listed, 80% to 90% were seen once. This sample was taken from a study of blood T cell repertoires in COVID-19. Study-level information: Samples came from the United States, Italy and Spain, spanning acute and convalescent COVID-19. PBMCs, B-cell-depleted T cells, or T cells were the source of the cDNA or gDNA that made up the material.

The sequenced sample was peripheral blood. This TCR came from a man aged 50-60 years with active COVID-19. J is TRBJ1-1 and V is TRBV5-4; 7 bases fit TRBD1. The CDR3 sequence is CASSPQQGTGATEAFF. Here the CDR3 DNA reads TGTGCCAGCAGCCCCCAACAGGGGACGGGGGCCACTGAAGCTTTCTTT. The full variable domain, in which reference TRBV5-4 and TRBJ1-1 provide the parts outside the CDR3, is ETGVTQSPTHLIKTRGQQVTLRCSSQSGHNTVSWYQQALGQGPQFIFQYYREEENGRGNFPPRFSGLQFPNYSSELNVNALELDDSALYLCASSPQQGTGATEAFFGQGTRLTVV.